One sample yielded the 8 T cell receptor beta chains listed below, sequenced in a study of immune evolution from preneoplasia to lung adenocarcinoma. Here immunoSEQ multiplex PCR was the method, and the copy in TCRdb shows in-frame clones only, minus some. The sample contains several thousand clones, 80% to 85% of which appear only once. Input material: FFPE lung adenocarcinoma in situ tissue. The receptors derive from an older donor with lung adenocarcinoma.

The chain is built from TRBV5-1 and TRBJ2-5; 10 bases line up with TRBD1. There are 14 residues in the CDR3. Germline values: CDR1 SGHRS, CDR2 YFSETQ. V gave up 3 bases and J gave up 5 bases; unmatched junction bases: 4. CDR3 nucleotide sequence: TGCGCCAGCAGCTCCTGGACAGGGGGGGAGACCCAGTACTTC. Translating it yields CASSSWTGGETQYF.

V and J are TRBV5-1 and TRBJ2-7, with 13 bases aligning to TRBD2. J gave up 3 bases and V 4 bases, and 1 base lay outside the gene matches. The CDR3 totals 14 residues. Germline assignment: CDR1 SGHRS and CDR2 YFSETQ. The CDR3: CASSRTSGSYEQYF. Here the CDR3 DNA reads TGCGCCAGCAGCCGGACTAGCGGGAGCTACGAGCAGTACTTC.

J is TRBJ2-1 and V is TRBV29-1, with D possibly being TRBD1 (5 bases). There are 13 residues in the CDR3. The V gene lost 6 bases and the J gene lost 10 bases, with 19 bases spanning the gap. Germline V CDR1 and CDR2: SQVTM, ANQGSEA. CDR3 protein: CSVGKTGINEQFF. The CDR3 region has the DNA TGCAGCGTCGGAAAAACAGGAATCAACGAGCAGTTCTTC.

The chain couples TRBV6-1 to TRBJ1-2; 9 nucleotides agree with TRBD1. CDR1 is MNHNS and CDR2 is SASEGT in the germline V gene. The CDR3 is 15 residues long. Trimming took 6 bases from V and 7 from J; bases not matched to a gene: 12. The CDR3 spells CASRPPRDRDFGYTF. The CDR3 region has the DNA TGTGCCAGCAGGCCCCCCCGGGACAGGGATTTTGGCTACACCTTC.

The rearrangement uses TRBV7-9 and TRBJ2-3; 8 bases map to TRBD1. This CDR3 has 14 amino acids. V dropped 5 bases and J dropped 3; count of bases not matched to a gene: 4. Germline values: CDR1 SEHNR, CDR2 FQNEAQ (reference sequence). CDR3 DNA: TGTGCCAGCAGCCCCCGGACAGGGACAGATACGCAGTATTTT. Translated, it gives CASSPRTGTDTQYF.

The chain is built from TRBV10-3 and TRBJ1-1; TRBD1 is a possible D gene (5 bases). The CDR3 is made up of 15 amino acids. Trimming left V 5 bases short and J 1 base short, with 14 bases between. Germline lookup yields CDR1 ENHRY and CDR2 SYGVKD. The CDR3 protein is CAISPQRGRNTEAFF. The CDR3 DNA reads as TGTGCCATCAGTCCACAAAGGGGAAGGAACACTGAAGCTTTCTTT.

The V gene is TRBV9, the J gene TRBJ2-2; 8 bases map to TRBD2. CDR3 size: 15 residues. Losses at the gene ends were 4 bases for V and 6 bases for J; bases not matched to a gene: 8. Germline values: CDR1 SGDLS, CDR2 YYNGEE. In nucleotides, the CDR3 is TGTGCCAGCAGCTCAGCCGGGACTAGTTCCGGGGAGCTGTTTTTT. Translated: CASSSAGTSSGELFF.

The genes are TRBV6-6 and TRBJ2-3, with 10 bases identical to TRBD1. V trimming: 6 bases; J trimming: 2 bases; junction bases outside the gene matches: 5. Germline V CDR1 and CDR2: MNHNY, SVGAGI (reference sequence). The CDR3 loop spans 15 amino acids. The CDR3 DNA reads as TGTGCCAGCAGACTGGGACAGGGGTTCACAGATACGCAGTATTTT. This sequence encodes CASRLGQGFTDTQYF.